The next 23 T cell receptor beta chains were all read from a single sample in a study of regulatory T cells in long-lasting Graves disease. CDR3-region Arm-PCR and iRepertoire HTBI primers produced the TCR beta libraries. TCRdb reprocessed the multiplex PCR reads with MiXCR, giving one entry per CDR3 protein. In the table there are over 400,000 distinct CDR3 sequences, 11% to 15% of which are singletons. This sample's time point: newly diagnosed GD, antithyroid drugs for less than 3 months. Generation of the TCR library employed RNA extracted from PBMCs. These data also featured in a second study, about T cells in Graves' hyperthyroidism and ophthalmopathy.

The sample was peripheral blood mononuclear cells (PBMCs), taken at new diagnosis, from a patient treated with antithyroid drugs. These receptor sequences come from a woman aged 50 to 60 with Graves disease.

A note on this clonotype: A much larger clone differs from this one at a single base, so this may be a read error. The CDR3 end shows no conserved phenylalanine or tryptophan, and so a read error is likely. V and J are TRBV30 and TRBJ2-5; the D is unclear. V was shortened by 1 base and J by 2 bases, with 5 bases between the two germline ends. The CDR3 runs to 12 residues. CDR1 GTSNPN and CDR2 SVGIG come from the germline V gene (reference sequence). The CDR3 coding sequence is TGTGCCTGGAGTGGTCCACAAGAGACCCAGTACCTC. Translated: CAWSGPQETQYL.

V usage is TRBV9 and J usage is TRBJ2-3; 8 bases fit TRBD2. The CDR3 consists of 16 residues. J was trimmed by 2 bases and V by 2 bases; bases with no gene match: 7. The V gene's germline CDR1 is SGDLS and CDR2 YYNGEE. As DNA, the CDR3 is TGTGCCAGCAGCGTTATGGGCGGGAGGTACACAGATACGCAGTATTTT. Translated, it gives CASSVMGGRYTDTQYF.

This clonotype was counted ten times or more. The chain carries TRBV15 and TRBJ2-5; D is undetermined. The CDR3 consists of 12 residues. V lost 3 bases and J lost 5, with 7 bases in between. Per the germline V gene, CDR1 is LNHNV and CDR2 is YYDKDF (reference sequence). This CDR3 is CATSSLLETQYF. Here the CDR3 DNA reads TGTGCCACCAGCAGTCTATTGGAGACCCAGTACTTC.

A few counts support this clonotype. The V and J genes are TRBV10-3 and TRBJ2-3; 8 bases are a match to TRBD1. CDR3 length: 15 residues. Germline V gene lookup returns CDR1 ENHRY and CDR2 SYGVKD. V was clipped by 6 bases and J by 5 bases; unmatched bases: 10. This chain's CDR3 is CAISSDRVEGDTQYF. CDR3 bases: TGTGCCATCAGCTCGGACAGGGTTGAGGGAGATACGCAGTATTTT.

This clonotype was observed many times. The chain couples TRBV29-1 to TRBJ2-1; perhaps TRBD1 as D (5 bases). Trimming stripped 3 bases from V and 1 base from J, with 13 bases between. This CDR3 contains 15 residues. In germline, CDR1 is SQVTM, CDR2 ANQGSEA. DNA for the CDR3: TGCAGCGTTGATGGGCAGGGTAGATCCTACAATGAGCAGTTCTTC. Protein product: CSVDGQGRSYNEQFF.

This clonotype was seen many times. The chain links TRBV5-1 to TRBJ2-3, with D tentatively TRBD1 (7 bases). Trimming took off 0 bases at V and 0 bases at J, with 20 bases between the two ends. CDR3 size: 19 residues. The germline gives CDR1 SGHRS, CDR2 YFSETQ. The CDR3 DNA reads TGCGCCAGCAGCTTGGGTAGGAACGGGGGACAGACTAGCACAGATACGCAGTATTTT. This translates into CASSLGRNGGQTSTDTQYF. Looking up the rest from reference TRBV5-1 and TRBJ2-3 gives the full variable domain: KAGVTQTPRYLIKTRGQQVTLSCSPISGHRSVSWYQQTPGQGLQFLFEYFSETQRNKGNFPGRFSGRQFSNSRSEMNVSTLELGDSALYLCASSLGRNGGQTSTDTQYFGPGTRLTVL.

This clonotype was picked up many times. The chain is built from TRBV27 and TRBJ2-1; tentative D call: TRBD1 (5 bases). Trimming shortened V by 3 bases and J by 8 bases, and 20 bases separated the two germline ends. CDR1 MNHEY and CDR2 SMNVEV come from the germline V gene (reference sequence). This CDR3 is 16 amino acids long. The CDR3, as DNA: TGTGCCAGCAGTTTCCTCAGGTGGGGCGCGTTTGATGAGCAGTTCTTC. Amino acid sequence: CASSFLRWGAFDEQFF.

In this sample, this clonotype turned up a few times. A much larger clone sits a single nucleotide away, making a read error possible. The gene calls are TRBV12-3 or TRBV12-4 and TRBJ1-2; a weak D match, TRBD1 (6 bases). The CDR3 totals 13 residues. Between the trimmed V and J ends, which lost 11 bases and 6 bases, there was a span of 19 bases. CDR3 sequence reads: CAGNLGGFDGYTF. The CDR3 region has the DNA TGTGCCGGCAACTTAGGGGGTTTCGATGGCTACACCTTC.

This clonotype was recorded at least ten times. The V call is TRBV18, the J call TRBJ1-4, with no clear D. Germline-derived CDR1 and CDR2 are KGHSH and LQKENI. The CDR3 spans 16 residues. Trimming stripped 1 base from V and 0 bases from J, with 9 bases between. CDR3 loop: CASSPRGIATNEKLFF. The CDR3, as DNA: TGTGCCAGCTCACCACGTGGGATAGCAACTAATGAAAAACTGTTTTTT.

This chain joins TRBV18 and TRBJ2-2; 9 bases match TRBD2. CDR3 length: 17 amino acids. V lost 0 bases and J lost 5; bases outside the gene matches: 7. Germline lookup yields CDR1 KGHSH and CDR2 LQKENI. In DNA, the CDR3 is TGTGCCAGCTCACCACCGTCACTAGCGGGTAAAACCGGGGAGCTGTTTTTT. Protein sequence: CASSPPSLAGKTGELFF.

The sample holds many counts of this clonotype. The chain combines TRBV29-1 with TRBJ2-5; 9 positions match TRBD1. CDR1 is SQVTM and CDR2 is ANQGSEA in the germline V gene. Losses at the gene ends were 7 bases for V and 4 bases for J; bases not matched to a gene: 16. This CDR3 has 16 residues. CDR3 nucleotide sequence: TGCAGCGCGCCACAGGGGGCGAGGGGTGGTCGAGAGACCCAGTACTTC. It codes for CSAPQGARGGRETQYF.

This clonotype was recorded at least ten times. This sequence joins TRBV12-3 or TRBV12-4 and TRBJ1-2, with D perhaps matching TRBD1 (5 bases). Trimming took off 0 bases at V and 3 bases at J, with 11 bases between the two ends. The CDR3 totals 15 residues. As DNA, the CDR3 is TGTGCCAGCAGTTTAGCGCTGGGGCGCGACTATGGCTACACCTTC. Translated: CASSLALGRDYGYTF.

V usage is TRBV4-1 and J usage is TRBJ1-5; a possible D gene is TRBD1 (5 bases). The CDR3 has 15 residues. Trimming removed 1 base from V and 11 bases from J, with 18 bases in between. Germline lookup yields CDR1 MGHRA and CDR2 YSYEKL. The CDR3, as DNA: TGCGCCAGCAGCCAAGGGGGCAGGGACGTTTTGACCCAGCATTTT. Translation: CASSQGGRDVLTQHF.

CDR3 bases: TGTGCCAGCAGTGGGGCCCCGGGATCTGACCACGAGCAGTACTTC. Protein product: CASSGAPGSDHEQYF. V usage is TRBV28 and J usage is TRBJ2-7, with D perhaps TRBD1 or TRBD2 (5 bases each). Trimming pared 5 bases from V and 5 bases from J, leaving 19 bases between. The germline V gene encodes CDR1 MDHEN and CDR2 SYDVKM. This CDR3 contains 15 residues.

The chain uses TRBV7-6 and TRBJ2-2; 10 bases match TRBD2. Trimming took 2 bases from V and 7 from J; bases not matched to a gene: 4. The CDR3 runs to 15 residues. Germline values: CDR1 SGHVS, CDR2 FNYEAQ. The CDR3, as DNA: TGTGCCAGCAGCTTACAAGCGGGAGGGGTCGGGGAGCTGTTTTTT. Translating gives CASSLQAGGVGELFF.

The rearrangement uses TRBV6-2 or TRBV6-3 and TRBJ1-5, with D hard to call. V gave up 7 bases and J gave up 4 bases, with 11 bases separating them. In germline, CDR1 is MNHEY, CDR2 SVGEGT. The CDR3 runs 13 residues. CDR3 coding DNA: TGTGCCAGCAACCCGAACTTTAATCAGCCCCAGCATTTT. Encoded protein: CASNPNFNQPQHF.

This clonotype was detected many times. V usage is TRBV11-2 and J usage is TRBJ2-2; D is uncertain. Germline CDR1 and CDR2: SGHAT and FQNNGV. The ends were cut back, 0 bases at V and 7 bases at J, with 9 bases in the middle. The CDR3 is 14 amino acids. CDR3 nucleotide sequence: TGTGCCAGCAGCTTAGATTTGGCGTTCGGGGAGCTGTTTTTT. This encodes CASSLDLAFGELFF.

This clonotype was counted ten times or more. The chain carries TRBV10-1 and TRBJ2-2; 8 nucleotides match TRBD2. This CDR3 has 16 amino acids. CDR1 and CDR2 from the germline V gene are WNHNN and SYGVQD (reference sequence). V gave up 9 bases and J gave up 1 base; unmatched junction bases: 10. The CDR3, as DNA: TGCGCCAGGAAAACGTTACTAGCGGAGAACACCGGGGAGCTGTTTTTT. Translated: CARKTLLAENTGELFF.

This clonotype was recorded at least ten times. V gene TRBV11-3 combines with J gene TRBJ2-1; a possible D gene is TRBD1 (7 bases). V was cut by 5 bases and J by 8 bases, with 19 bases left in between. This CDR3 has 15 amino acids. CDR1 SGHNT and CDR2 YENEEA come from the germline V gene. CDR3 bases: TGTGCCAGCAGCCCAGACAGGGCGGGGTTTCATGAGCAGTTCTTC. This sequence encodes CASSPDRAGFHEQFF. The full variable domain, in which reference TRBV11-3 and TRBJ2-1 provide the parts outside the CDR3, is EAGVVQSPRYKIIEKKQPVAFWCNPISGHNTLYWYLQNLGQGPELLIRYENEEAVDDSQLPKDRFSAERLKGVDSTLKIQPAELGDSAVYLCASSPDRAGFHEQFFGPGTRLTVL.

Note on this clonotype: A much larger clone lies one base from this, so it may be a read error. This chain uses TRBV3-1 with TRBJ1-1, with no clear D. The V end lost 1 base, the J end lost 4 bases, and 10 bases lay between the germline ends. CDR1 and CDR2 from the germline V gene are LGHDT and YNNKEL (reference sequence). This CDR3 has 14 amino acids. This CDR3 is CASSQVDAATEAFF. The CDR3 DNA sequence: TGTGCCAGCAGCCAAGTTGACGCGGCCACTGAAGCTTTCTTT.

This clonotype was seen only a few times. Written as DNA, the CDR3 is TGTGCCAGCAGCTTTCCAGGGGCACTTACCTACGAGCAGTACTTC. Amino acids: CASSFPGALTYEQYF. The rearrangement uses TRBV7-9 and TRBJ2-7; possible D gene TRBD1, 6 bases. The V end was cut by 3 bases, the J end by 2 bases, with 14 bases between. Per the germline V gene, CDR1 is SEHNR and CDR2 is FQNEAQ (reference sequence). CDR3 size: 15 residues.

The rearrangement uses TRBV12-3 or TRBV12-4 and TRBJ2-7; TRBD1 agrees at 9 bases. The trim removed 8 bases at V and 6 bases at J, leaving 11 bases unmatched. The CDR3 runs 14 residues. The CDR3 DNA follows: TGTGCCAGCGGTAGTTTGGGACAGGGTTTCGAGCAGTACTTC. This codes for CASGSLGQGFEQYF.

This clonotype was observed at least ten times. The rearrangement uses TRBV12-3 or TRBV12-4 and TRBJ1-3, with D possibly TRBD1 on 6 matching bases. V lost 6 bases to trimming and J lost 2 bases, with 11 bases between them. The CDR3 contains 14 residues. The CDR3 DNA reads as TGTGCCAGCAGACCAACAGGGCCTGGAAACACCATATATTTT. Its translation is CASRPTGPGNTIYF.